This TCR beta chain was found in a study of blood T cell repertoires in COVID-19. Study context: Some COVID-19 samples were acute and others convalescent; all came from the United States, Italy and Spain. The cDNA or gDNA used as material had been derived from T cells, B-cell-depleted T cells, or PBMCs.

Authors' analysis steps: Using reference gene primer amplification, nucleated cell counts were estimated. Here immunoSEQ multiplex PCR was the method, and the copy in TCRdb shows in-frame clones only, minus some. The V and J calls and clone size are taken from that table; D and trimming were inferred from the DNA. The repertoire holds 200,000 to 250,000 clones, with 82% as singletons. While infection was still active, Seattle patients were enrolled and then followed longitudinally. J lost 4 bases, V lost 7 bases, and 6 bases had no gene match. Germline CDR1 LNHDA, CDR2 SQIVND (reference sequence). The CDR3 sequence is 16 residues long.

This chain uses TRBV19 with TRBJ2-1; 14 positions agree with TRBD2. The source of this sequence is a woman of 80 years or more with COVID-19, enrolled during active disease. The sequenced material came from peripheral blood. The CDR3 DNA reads TGTGCCAGTATGGGGACTAGCGGGAGATTGTACAATGAGCAGTTCTTC. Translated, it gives CASMGTSGRLYNEQFF.